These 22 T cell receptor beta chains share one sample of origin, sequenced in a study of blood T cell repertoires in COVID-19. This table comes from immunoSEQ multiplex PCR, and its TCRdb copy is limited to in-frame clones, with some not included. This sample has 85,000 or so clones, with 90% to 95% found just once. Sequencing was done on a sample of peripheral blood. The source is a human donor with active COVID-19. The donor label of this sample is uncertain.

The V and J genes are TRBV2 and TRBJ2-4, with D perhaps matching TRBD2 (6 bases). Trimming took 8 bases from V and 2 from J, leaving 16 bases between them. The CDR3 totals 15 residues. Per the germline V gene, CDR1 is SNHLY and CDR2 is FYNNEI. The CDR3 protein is CASGSGSETKNIQYF. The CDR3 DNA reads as TGTGCCAGCGGAAGCGGGTCGGAGACCAAAAACATTCAGTACTTC.

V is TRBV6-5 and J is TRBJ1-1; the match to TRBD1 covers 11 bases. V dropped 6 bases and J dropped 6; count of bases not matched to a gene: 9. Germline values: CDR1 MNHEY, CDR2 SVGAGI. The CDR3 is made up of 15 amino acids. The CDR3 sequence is CASREDRGRGAEAFF. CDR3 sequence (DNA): TGTGCCAGCAGGGAGGACAGGGGGCGCGGGGCTGAAGCTTTCTTT.

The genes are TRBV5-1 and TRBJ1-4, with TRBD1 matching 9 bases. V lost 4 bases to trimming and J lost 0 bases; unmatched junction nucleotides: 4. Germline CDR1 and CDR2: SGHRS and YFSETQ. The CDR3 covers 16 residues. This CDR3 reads CASSTQGAATNEKLFF. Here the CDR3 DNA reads TGCGCCAGCAGCACACAGGGGGCTGCAACTAATGAAAAACTGTTTTTT.

The CDR3 sequence: CASRKDSQISNQPQHF. CDR3 coding DNA: TGCGCCAGCAGGAAAGACAGTCAAATTAGCAATCAGCCCCAGCATTTT. The chain links TRBV10-2 to TRBJ1-5; possibly TRBD1 for D (5 bases). This CDR3 has 16 residues. Looked up from germline, CDR1 is WSHSY and CDR2 is SAAADI. Trimming stripped 6 bases from V and 0 bases from J, with 15 bases between.

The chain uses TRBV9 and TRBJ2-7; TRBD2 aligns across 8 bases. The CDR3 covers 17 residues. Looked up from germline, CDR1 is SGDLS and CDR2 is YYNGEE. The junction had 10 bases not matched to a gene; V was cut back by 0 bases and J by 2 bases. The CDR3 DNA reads TGTGCCAGCAGCGTAGGAGGCGGGGGGCTTAAAACCTACGAGCAGTACTTC. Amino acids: CASSVGGGGLKTYEQYF.

This CDR3 is CASRPQGITEAFF. For the CDR3, the DNA is TGTGCCAGCAGACCACAGGGGATCACTGAAGCTTTCTTT. The rearrangement links TRBV6-5 to TRBJ1-1, with 7 bases that match TRBD1. V lost 6 bases, J lost 4 bases, and 5 bases stayed unmatched. There are 13 residues in the CDR3. CDR1 is MNHEY, CDR2 SVGAGI, per germline.

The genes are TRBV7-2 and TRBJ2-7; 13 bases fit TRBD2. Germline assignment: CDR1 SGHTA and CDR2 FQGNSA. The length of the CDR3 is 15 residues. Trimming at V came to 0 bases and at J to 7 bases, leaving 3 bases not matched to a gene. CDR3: CASSLALAGGHEQYF. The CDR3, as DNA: TGTGCCAGCAGCTTAGCACTAGCGGGGGGGCATGAGCAGTACTTC.

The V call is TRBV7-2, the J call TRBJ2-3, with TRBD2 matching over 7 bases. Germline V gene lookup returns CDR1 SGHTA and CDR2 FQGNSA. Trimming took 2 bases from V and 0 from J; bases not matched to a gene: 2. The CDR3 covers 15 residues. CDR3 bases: TGTGCCAGCAGCTTAAGGCGGGGGAGCACAGATACGCAGTATTTT. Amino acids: CASSLRRGSTDTQYF.

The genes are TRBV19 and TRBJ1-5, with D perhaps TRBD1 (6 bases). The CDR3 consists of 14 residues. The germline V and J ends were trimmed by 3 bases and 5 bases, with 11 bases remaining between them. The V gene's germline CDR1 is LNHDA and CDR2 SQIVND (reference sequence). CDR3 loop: CASSIGNRDQPQHF. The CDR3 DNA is TGTGCCAGTAGTATTGGCAACAGGGATCAGCCCCAGCATTTT.

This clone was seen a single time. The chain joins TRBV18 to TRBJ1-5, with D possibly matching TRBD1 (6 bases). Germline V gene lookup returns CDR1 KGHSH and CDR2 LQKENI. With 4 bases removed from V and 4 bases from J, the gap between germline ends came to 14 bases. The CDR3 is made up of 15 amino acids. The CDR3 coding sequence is TGTGCCAGCTCACTCCCAGGGGTGGGAAATCAGCCCCAGCATTTT. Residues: CASSLPGVGNQPQHF.

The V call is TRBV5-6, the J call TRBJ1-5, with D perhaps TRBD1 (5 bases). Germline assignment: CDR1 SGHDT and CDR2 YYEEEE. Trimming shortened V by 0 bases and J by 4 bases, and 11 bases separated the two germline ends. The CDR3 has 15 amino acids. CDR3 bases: TGTGCCAGCAGCTTGGGGGGGAGGATGAATCAGCCCCAGCATTTT. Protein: CASSLGGRMNQPQHF.

The CDR3 spells CASSPDRKAYEQYF. For the CDR3, the DNA is TGTGCCAGCTCACCGGACAGAAAAGCCTACGAGCAGTACTTC. V is TRBV18 and J is TRBJ2-7, with a possible D match to TRBD1 (6 bases). There are 14 residues in the CDR3. Trimming took 3 bases from V and 2 from J, leaving 11 bases between them. From germline, CDR1 is KGHSH and CDR2 LQKENI.

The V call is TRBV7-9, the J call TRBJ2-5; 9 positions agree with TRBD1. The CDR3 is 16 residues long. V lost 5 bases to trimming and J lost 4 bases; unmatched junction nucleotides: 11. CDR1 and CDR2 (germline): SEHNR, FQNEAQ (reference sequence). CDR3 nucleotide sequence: TGTGCCAGCAGCCAAGCCGGGACAGGGTCTTTAGAGACCCAGTACTTC. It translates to CASSQAGTGSLETQYF.

This CDR3 is CASSQGGAGYNEQFF. The CDR3 DNA sequence: TGCGCCAGCAGCCAAGGCGGCGCGGGCTACAATGAGCAGTTCTTC. The chain employs TRBV4-3 and TRBJ2-1; possibly TRBD2 for D (5 bases). Trimming removed 1 base at V and 3 bases at J, with 10 bases between. This CDR3 is 15 amino acids long. CDR1 and CDR2 from the germline V gene are LGHNA and YSLEER.

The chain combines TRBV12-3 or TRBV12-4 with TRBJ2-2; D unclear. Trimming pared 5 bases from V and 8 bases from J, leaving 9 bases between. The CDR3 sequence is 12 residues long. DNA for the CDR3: TGTGCCAGCAGTCAACCAACAGGGGAGCTGTTTTTT. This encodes CASSQPTGELFF.

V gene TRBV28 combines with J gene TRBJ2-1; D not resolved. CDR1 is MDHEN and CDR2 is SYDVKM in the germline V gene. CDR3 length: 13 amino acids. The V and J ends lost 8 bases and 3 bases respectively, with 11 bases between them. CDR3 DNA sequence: TGTGCCAGCCAGAGGCCCAGCTACAATGAGCAGTTCTTC. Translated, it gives CASQRPSYNEQFF.

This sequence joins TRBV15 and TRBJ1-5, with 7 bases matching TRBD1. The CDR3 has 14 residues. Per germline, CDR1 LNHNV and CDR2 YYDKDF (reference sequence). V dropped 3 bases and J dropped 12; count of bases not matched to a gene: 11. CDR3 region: CATSRKGGQSLQHF. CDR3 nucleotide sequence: TGTGCCACCAGCAGGAAGGGGGGACAGTCCCTCCAGCATTTT.

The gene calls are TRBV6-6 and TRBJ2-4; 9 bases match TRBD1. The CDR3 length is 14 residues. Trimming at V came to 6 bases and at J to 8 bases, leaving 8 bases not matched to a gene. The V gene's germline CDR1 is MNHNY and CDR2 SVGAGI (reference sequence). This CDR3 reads CASRPGQGADIQYF. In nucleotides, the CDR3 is TGTGCCAGCAGGCCGGGACAGGGTGCGGACATTCAGTACTTC.

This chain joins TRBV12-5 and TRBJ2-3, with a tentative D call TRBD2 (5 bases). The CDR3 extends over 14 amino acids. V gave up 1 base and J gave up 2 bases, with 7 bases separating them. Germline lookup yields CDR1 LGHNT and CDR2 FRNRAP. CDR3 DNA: TGTGCTAGTGGTTTGGGGGGAGACACAGATACGCAGTATTTT. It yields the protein CASGLGGDTDTQYF.

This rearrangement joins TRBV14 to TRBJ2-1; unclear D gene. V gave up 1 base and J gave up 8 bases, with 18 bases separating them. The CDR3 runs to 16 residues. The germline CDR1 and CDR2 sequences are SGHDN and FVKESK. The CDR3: CASSQVETLSRHEQFF. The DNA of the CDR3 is TGTGCCAGCAGCCAAGTTGAGACTCTTTCCCGGCATGAGCAGTTCTTC.

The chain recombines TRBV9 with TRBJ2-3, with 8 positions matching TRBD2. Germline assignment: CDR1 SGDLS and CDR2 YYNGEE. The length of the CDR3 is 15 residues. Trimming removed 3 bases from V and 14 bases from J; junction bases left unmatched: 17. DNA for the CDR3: TGTGCCAGCAGCGAGACCTCCACGAGGGGCGGGAGGCCGTATTTT. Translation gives CASSETSTRGGRPYF.

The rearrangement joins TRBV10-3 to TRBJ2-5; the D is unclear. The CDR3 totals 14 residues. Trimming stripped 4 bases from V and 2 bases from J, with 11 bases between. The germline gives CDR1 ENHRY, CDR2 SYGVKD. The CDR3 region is CAISAGVRQETQYF. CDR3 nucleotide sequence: TGTGCCATCAGTGCTGGTGTCAGACAAGAGACCCAGTACTTC.